The TCR beta chain described here comes from a study of blood T cell repertoires in COVID-19. CDR3 length: 17 amino acids. In germline, CDR1 is SGHTA, CDR2 FQGTGA. V gave up 0 bases and J gave up 5 bases; unmatched junction bases: 8. Sequencing was performed with immunoSEQ multiplex PCR; in TCRdb, only in-frame clones are kept and a portion is missing. The sample contains about 310,000 clones, 85% to 90% of which appear only once. The chain recombines TRBV7-3 with TRBJ2-2; TRBD1 aligns across 8 bases. The specimen was peripheral blood. This sequence was found in a woman aged 40-49 years with COVID-19, enrolled during active disease. The CDR3 is CASSLTVDRAATGELFF. Written as DNA, the CDR3 is TGTGCCAGCAGCTTAACGGTGGACAGGGCTGCGACCGGGGAGCTGTTTTTT.